The 29 T cell receptor beta chains in this list originate from one sample, sequenced in a study of blood T cell repertoires in COVID-19 (TCRdb year 2020). Library method: the immunoSEQ multiplex PCR assay. The table was pulled from immuneACCESS by TCRdb, which kept in-frame rearrangements only. Such tables lose some clones; where checked, under half of the loss comes from unresolved V genes, and the rest has no known cause. The sample includes roughly 290,000 clones, with about 83% observed a single time. Roughly 6.2% of the sample goes to the ten largest clones. Material for sequencing was PBMCs or T cells enriched from blood (not recorded which). These receptor sequences come from a woman aged 40 to 50 who had recovered from COVID-19.

This sequence joins TRBV27 and TRBJ1-6; the D gene is possibly TRBD1 (6 bases). Germline V gene sequence: CDR1 MNHEY, CDR2 SMNVEV (reference sequence). The V gene lost 2 bases and the J gene lost 9 bases, with 11 bases spanning the gap. This CDR3 spans 14 amino acids. The CDR3 DNA is TGTGCCAGCAGTTTACCCGGGGGGGCTTCACCCCTCCACTTT. Translating gives CASSLPGGASPLHF.

This chain connects TRBV7-8 to TRBJ1-5; weak D call: TRBD1 (5 bases). V was cut by 0 bases and J by 7 bases, with 13 bases left in between. The germline V gene has CDR1 SGHVS and CDR2 FQNEAQ. The CDR3 extends over 15 amino acids. The DNA of the CDR3 is TGTGCCAGCAGCTTAGCCGCCAGGGCAGGACAGCCCCAGCATTTT. Protein: CASSLAARAGQPQHF.

V and J are TRBV7-9 and TRBJ2-5; D is ambiguous. Germline assignment: CDR1 SEHNR and CDR2 FQNEAQ (reference sequence). The V and J ends lost 1 base and 5 bases respectively, with 11 bases between them. The CDR3 is made up of 14 amino acids. CDR3 sequence: CASSLEAVRETQYF. The CDR3 DNA reads as TGTGCCAGCAGCTTAGAGGCAGTCAGGGAGACCCAGTACTTC.

This clone has a handful of counts. The V gene is TRBV27, the J gene TRBJ1-6; 11 bases are a match to TRBD1. CDR1 is MNHEY, CDR2 SMNVEV, per germline (reference sequence). The CDR3 is made up of 16 amino acids. Germline trimming cut 2 bases from V and 13 bases from J; bases unmatched to any gene: 10. CDR3 amino acids: CASSLRPGQGVSPLHF. The CDR3 DNA follows: TGTGCCAGCAGTTTAAGGCCGGGACAGGGGGTTAGTCCCCTCCACTTT.

The chain recombines TRBV11-2 with TRBJ2-3; D may be TRBD1 (5 bases). The V end lost 5 bases, the J end lost 4 bases, and 13 bases lay between the germline ends. The CDR3 loop spans 14 amino acids. Germline CDR1 SGHAT, CDR2 FQNNGV. For the CDR3, the DNA is TGTGCCAGCAGCCAGGGCACTGGGGCAGATACGCAGTATTTT. Translated: CASSQGTGADTQYF.

V usage is TRBV25-1 and J usage is TRBJ2-1; 8 bases fit TRBD2. Germline loops: CDR1 MGHDK, CDR2 SYGVNS. Trimming cost V 5 bases and J 0 bases; bases outside gene matches: 9. This CDR3 spans 17 amino acids. CDR3 in DNA: TGTGCCAGCAGTCCGCGGGAGGTCAGTAGCTCCTACAATGAGCAGTTCTTC. Amino acid sequence: CASSPREVSSSYNEQFF.

This chain uses TRBV29-1 with TRBJ2-1; 8 bases agree with TRBD2. CDR1 is SQVTM and CDR2 is ANQGSEA in the germline V gene. V trimming: 3 bases; J trimming: 1 base; junction bases outside the gene matches: 5. This CDR3 has 15 amino acids. The CDR3 protein is CSVDRAGVSYNEQFF. CDR3 nucleotide sequence: TGCAGCGTTGATCGAGCGGGAGTGTCCTACAATGAGCAGTTCTTC.

V is TRBV9 and J is TRBJ2-7; a possible D gene is TRBD1 (6 bases). The length of the CDR3 is 15 residues. The V end lost 5 bases, the J end lost 4 bases, and 19 bases lay between the germline ends. Germline V gene sequence: CDR1 SGDLS, CDR2 YYNGEE. CDR3 amino acids: CASSYRDTRSYEQYF. CDR3 DNA sequence: TGTGCCAGCAGTTACCGGGACACCCGAAGTTACGAGCAGTACTTC.

The rearrangement joins TRBV27 to TRBJ2-7, with a tentative D call TRBD2 (6 bases). The V gene lost 8 bases and the J gene lost 3 bases, with 11 bases spanning the gap. The germline V gene has CDR1 MNHEY and CDR2 SMNVEV (reference sequence). The CDR3 consists of 12 residues. CDR3 coding DNA: TGTGCCAGCCGCGGGCGGGGCTACGAGCAGTACTTC. This sequence encodes CASRGRGYEQYF.

This chain's CDR3 is CASSRGGFNEKLFF. The CDR3 DNA reads TGTGCCAGCAGCCGAGGGGGCTTCAATGAAAAACTGTTTTTT. This chain joins TRBV7-9 and TRBJ1-4, with 7 bases aligning to TRBD1. The CDR3 is made up of 14 amino acids. Germline CDR1 SEHNR, CDR2 FQNEAQ (reference sequence). Trimming removed 5 bases from V and 5 bases from J; junction bases left unmatched: 5.

The J gene is TRBJ1-1, the V gene TRBV5-1; 7 nucleotides line up with TRBD1. Germline assignment: CDR1 SGHRS and CDR2 YFSETQ. The V and J ends lost 4 bases and 0 bases, in that order; junction bases with no gene match: 3. The CDR3 runs 14 residues. The DNA for the CDR3 is TGCGCCAGCAGCGGGGACAGTATGAACACTGAAGCTTTCTTT. Amino acids: CASSGDSMNTEAFF.

The chain recombines TRBV15 with TRBJ2-1; TRBD1 agrees at 12 bases. This CDR3 has 16 amino acids. V dropped 3 bases and J dropped 3; count of bases not matched to a gene: 3. Germline V gene lookup returns CDR1 LNHNV and CDR2 YYDKDF (reference sequence). CDR3 region: CATSRGTGGFYNEQFF. In nucleotides, the CDR3 is TGTGCCACCAGCAGGGGGACAGGGGGCTTCTACAATGAGCAGTTCTTC.

The chain has TRBV7-2 and TRBJ1-1; 10 nucleotides align to TRBD1. Germline loops: CDR1 SGHTA, CDR2 FQGNSA. V was pared by 3 bases and J by 2 bases, with 3 bases of the junction left unmatched. The CDR3 has 15 residues. The CDR3 sequence is CASSFGTGANTEAFF. Written as DNA, the CDR3 is TGTGCCAGCAGCTTTGGGACAGGGGCCAACACTGAAGCTTTCTTT.

The V and J genes are TRBV11-2 and TRBJ2-1; 7 bases fit TRBD2. The CDR3 runs to 13 residues. V lost 6 bases, J lost 12 bases, and 11 bases stayed unmatched. From germline, CDR1 is SGHAT and CDR2 FQNNGV. The CDR3 DNA is TGTGCCAGCAGTTCAGGGAGACTAGCCCTGCAGTTCTTC. Its translation: CASSSGRLALQFF.

The chain combines TRBV14 with TRBJ1-2, with a weak D call TRBD1 (5 bases). V was pared by 1 base and J by 6 bases, with 9 bases between. The CDR3 contains 13 residues. CDR1 is SGHDN and CDR2 is FVKESK in the germline V gene. Here the CDR3 DNA reads TGTGCCAGCAGCCAAGGAAGGGGTGATGGCTACACCTTC. Translating gives CASSQGRGDGYTF.

The genes are TRBV5-6 and TRBJ2-3; 11 bases agree with TRBD2. The CDR3 runs to 14 residues. Trimming removed 3 bases from V and 4 bases from J; junction bases left unmatched: 1. The V gene's germline CDR1 is SGHDT and CDR2 YYEEEE. CDR3 coding DNA: TGTGCCAGCAGCTCACTAGCGGGAGCAGATACGCAGTATTTT. Its translation: CASSSLAGADTQYF.

This chain joins TRBV3-1 (or the pseudogene TRBV3-2) and TRBJ2-7; D is unresolved. Germline values: CDR1 LGHDT, CDR2 YNNKEL (reference sequence). V shed 1 base and J shed 2 bases, with 12 bases lying between them. The CDR3 sequence is 15 residues long. The CDR3 spells CASSQGPRPTYEQYF. The CDR3 DNA reads TGTGCCAGCAGCCAAGGTCCCAGGCCAACCTACGAGCAGTACTTC.

V usage is TRBV5-1 and J usage is TRBJ2-7, with 7 bases that match TRBD1. V gave up 3 bases and J gave up 0 bases; unmatched junction bases: 3. The CDR3 is made up of 14 amino acids. In germline, CDR1 is SGHRS, CDR2 YFSETQ. The CDR3 DNA sequence: TGCGCCAGCAGCTCGGGACAGCACTCCTACGAGCAGTACTTC. Amino acids: CASSSGQHSYEQYF.

The chain carries TRBV18 and TRBJ2-1; 8 bases fit TRBD2. The CDR3 is 17 amino acids. With V trimmed by 1 base and J by 7 bases, 12 bases remained unmatched. Per the germline V gene, CDR1 is KGHSH and CDR2 is LQKENI. The CDR3 loop is CASSPQKAGVDGNEQFF. The CDR3 nucleotides read TGTGCCAGCTCACCACAGAAAGCGGGAGTAGATGGGAATGAGCAGTTCTTC. Full variable domain (rest looked up from reference TRBV18 and TRBJ2-1): NAGVMQNPRHLVRRRGQEARLRCSPMKGHSHVYWYRQLPEEGLKFMVYLQKENIIDESGMPKERFSAEFPKEGPSILRIQQVVRGDSAAYFCASSPQKAGVDGNEQFFGPGTRLTVL.

This rearrangement joins TRBV7-2 to TRBJ2-2; 9 bases are shared with TRBD1. CDR1 and CDR2 (germline): SGHTA, FQGNSA. J lost 6 bases, V lost 3 bases, and 8 bases had no gene match. The CDR3 has 16 amino acids. CDR3 coding DNA: TGTGCCAGCAGCTTCTCCGGGACAGGGTTCGCCGGGGAGCTGTTTTTT. Translation gives CASSFSGTGFAGELFF.

This chain links TRBV30 with TRBJ2-3; 13 bases match TRBD2. The length of the CDR3 is 16 residues. Germline V gene sequence: CDR1 GTSNPN, CDR2 SVGIG (reference sequence). The trim removed 2 bases at V and 2 bases at J, leaving 4 bases unmatched. The CDR3 sequence is CAWSPGTSGTTDTQYF. The CDR3 DNA reads as TGTGCCTGGAGTCCGGGGACTAGCGGGACCACAGATACGCAGTATTTT.

The chain uses TRBV3-1 (or the pseudogene TRBV3-2) and TRBJ2-7; 7 nucleotides line up with TRBD1. This CDR3 contains 14 residues. With V trimmed by 4 bases and J by 3 bases, 6 bases remained unmatched. The germline CDR1 and CDR2 sequences are LGHDT and YNNKEL (reference sequence). The CDR3 sequence is CASSPGTADYEQYF. In DNA form, the CDR3 reads TGTGCCAGCAGCCCGGGGACAGCAGACTACGAGCAGTACTTC.

The rearrangement joins TRBV28 to TRBJ1-4, with 7 bases aligning to TRBD1. The CDR3 extends over 15 amino acids. The trim removed 5 bases at V and 5 bases at J, leaving 8 bases unmatched. Germline lookup yields CDR1 MDHEN and CDR2 SYDVKM. The CDR3 sequence: CASSPPGQINEKLFF. Written as DNA, the CDR3 is TGTGCCAGCAGTCCTCCGGGACAGATAAATGAAAAACTGTTTTTT.

This sequence joins TRBV28 and TRBJ2-7; 8 bases map to TRBD2. The CDR3 runs to 14 residues. The trim removed 2 bases at V and 2 bases at J, leaving 2 bases unmatched. Per germline, CDR1 MDHEN and CDR2 SYDVKM. CDR3 DNA sequence: TGTGCCAGCAGTTTAAAACTAGCGGCCTACGAGCAGTACTTC. Its translation is CASSLKLAAYEQYF.

This rearrangement joins TRBV7-2 to TRBJ2-6; D is possibly TRBD1 (7 bases). Germline V gene sequence: CDR1 SGHTA, CDR2 FQGNSA. There are 17 residues in the CDR3. V was pared by 4 bases and J by 2 bases, with 15 bases between. The CDR3 sequence: CASSSAPRGAGANVLTF. In DNA, the CDR3 is TGTGCCAGCAGCTCAGCCCCCAGGGGGGCTGGGGCCAACGTCCTGACTTTC.

This clone was picked up a small number of times. The gene calls are TRBV4-3 and TRBJ1-2; tentative D call: TRBD1 (6 bases). V was pared by 0 bases and J by 4 bases, with 18 bases between. Germline values: CDR1 LGHNA, CDR2 YSLEER. There are 17 residues in the CDR3. The CDR3 region is CASSQEGAPGQGYGYTF. The CDR3, as DNA: TGCGCCAGCAGCCAAGAGGGGGCCCCAGGGCAAGGCTATGGCTACACCTTC.

This chain connects TRBV19 to TRBJ2-5, with 15 bases matching TRBD2. Unmatched junction bases numbered 8, after V lost 5 bases and J lost 7 bases. Looked up from germline, CDR1 is LNHDA and CDR2 is SQIVND (reference sequence). CDR3 length: 16 amino acids. The CDR3 DNA follows: TGTGCCAGTAGTCCAAACGCGGGACTAGCGGGGGGGACCCAGTACTTC. Translation gives CASSPNAGLAGGTQYF. The entire variable domain, with the rest obtained from reference TRBV19 and TRBJ2-5, is as follows: DGGITQSPKYLFRKEGQNVTLSCEQNLNHDAMYWYRQDPGQGLRLIYYSQIVNDFQKGDIAEGYSVSREKKESFPLTVTSAQKNPTAFYLCASSPNAGLAGGTQYFGPGTRLLVL.

V gene TRBV5-4 combines with J gene TRBJ2-7; 10 nucleotides align to TRBD2. The germline CDR1 and CDR2 sequences are SGHNT and YYREEE (reference sequence). CDR3 length equals 15 residues. After removal of 4 bases from V and 2 bases from J, the junction contained 6 bases not matched to a gene. The CDR3 protein is CASSTRTSGAYEQYF. As DNA, the CDR3 is TGTGCCAGCAGCACCCGGACTAGCGGAGCCTACGAGCAGTACTTC.

The genes are TRBV6-1 and TRBJ2-7, with a weak D call TRBD2 (6 bases). Germline V CDR1 and CDR2: MNHNS, SASEGT. The CDR3 spans 15 residues. The V end was cut by 3 bases, the J end by 4 bases, with 16 bases between. This chain's CDR3 is CASSEPGEVKYEQYF. CDR3 coding DNA: TGTGCCAGCAGTGAGCCGGGGGAAGTTAAGTACGAGCAGTACTTC.